The 25 T cell receptor beta chains below were found in one sample sequenced in a study of cytomegalovirus exposure and HLA in healthy donors. Sequencing was performed with immunoSEQ multiplex PCR; in TCRdb, only in-frame clones are kept and a portion is missing. Of about 360,000 clones in the sample, roughly 85% were seen once. Sequences were obtained from PBMCs. Receptors were obtained from a woman aged 18 to 35 in good health and CMV-seronegative.

This CDR3 is CASSLKAGKGNYGYTF. The CDR3 DNA sequence: TGTGCCAGCAGTTTAAAGGCAGGGAAGGGAAACTATGGCTACACCTTC. The chain employs TRBV28 and TRBJ1-2, with a tentative D call TRBD1 (5 bases). CDR1 is MDHEN, CDR2 SYDVKM, per germline. The CDR3 runs 16 residues. Trimming stripped 2 bases from V and 2 bases from J, with 15 bases between.

This rearrangement joins TRBV18 to TRBJ1-5, with 7 positions matching TRBD1. Trimming at V came to 4 bases and at J to 3 bases, leaving 3 bases not matched to a gene. The CDR3 sequence is 14 residues long. CDR1 KGHSH and CDR2 LQKENI come from the germline V gene. The CDR3, as DNA: TGTGCCAGCTCACGAGGACAGGTCAATCAGCCCCAGCATTTT. This gives the protein CASSRGQVNQPQHF.

The chain couples TRBV27 to TRBJ1-3; 8 bases line up with TRBD1. V was pared by 4 bases and J by 0 bases, with 8 bases of the junction left unmatched. The length of the CDR3 is 17 residues. Germline V gene data show CDR1 as MNHEY and CDR2 as SMNVEV (reference sequence). For the CDR3, the DNA is TGTGCCAGCAGTTCCGACAGGGGATCATACTCTGGAAACACCATATATTTT. Amino acid sequence: CASSSDRGSYSGNTIYF.

This chain joins TRBV4-2 and TRBJ1-5; 9 nucleotides agree with TRBD1. V gave up 2 bases and J gave up 7 bases; unmatched junction bases: 3. Germline V gene lookup returns CDR1 LGHNA and CDR2 YNFKEQ. CDR3 size: 14 residues. The CDR3: CASSQTGGGQPQHF. The CDR3 nucleotides read TGTGCCAGCAGCCAAACAGGGGGCGGGCAGCCCCAGCATTTT.

The genes are TRBV27 and TRBJ1-1; perhaps TRBD1 as D (6 bases). V lost 5 bases and J 4 bases, leaving 11 bases between the germline ends. The length of the CDR3 is 13 residues. Germline CDR1 reads MNHEY; CDR2 reads SMNVEV (reference sequence). This CDR3 reads CASSQSGVTEAFF. The DNA of the CDR3 is TGTGCCAGCAGTCAATCAGGGGTCACTGAAGCTTTCTTT.

Here the CDR3 DNA reads TGTGCCAGCAGCACCCCCGACAGGGGAGGTGGCTACACCTTC. This translates into CASSTPDRGGGYTF. This chain links TRBV6-6 with TRBJ1-2; the match to TRBD1 covers 8 bases. Germline CDR1 and CDR2: MNHNY and SVGAGI (reference sequence). Unmatched junction bases numbered 10, after V lost 6 bases and J lost 7 bases. The CDR3 has 14 amino acids.

The CDR3 here is CASSLAKALGTYEQYF. In DNA, the CDR3 is TGCGCCAGCAGCTTGGCCAAGGCCCTCGGGACCTACGAGCAGTACTTC. This sequence joins TRBV5-1 and TRBJ2-7; a weak D match, TRBD2 (5 bases). Germline loops: CDR1 SGHRS, CDR2 YFSETQ. V was clipped by 0 bases and J by 2 bases, with 15 bases between them. The CDR3 is made up of 16 amino acids.

The CDR3 nucleotides are TGTGCCAGCAGTGAACCCTCACAGGGAAATTATGGCTACACCTTC. It specifies CASSEPSQGNYGYTF. The chain is built from TRBV6-1 and TRBJ1-2; perhaps TRBD1 as D (6 bases). Germline CDR1 is MNHNS and CDR2 is SASEGT. The CDR3 loop spans 15 amino acids. The V end lost 2 bases, the J end lost 5 bases, and 15 bases lay between the germline ends.

The chain has TRBV5-8 and TRBJ1-6; D remains unclear. Germline loops: CDR1 SGHTS, CDR2 YDEGEE. The V end was cut by 2 bases, the J end by 1 base, with 10 bases between. CDR3 length: 16 amino acids. The CDR3 loop reads CASSLGVGSYNSPLHF. The CDR3 DNA is TGTGCCAGCAGCTTAGGAGTTGGATCCTATAATTCACCCCTCCACTTT.

The V call is TRBV28, the J call TRBJ1-5; D remains ambiguous. The CDR3 runs to 14 residues. Germline values: CDR1 MDHEN, CDR2 SYDVKM. V lost 5 bases, J lost 2 bases, and 10 bases lay in between. This chain's CDR3 is CASSVLAGNQPQHF. In nucleotides, the CDR3 is TGTGCCAGCAGTGTGCTAGCGGGCAATCAGCCCCAGCATTTT.

The V and J genes are TRBV5-8 and TRBJ2-5, with a possible D match to TRBD2 (5 bases). The CDR3 is made up of 10 amino acids. CDR1 and CDR2 (germline): SGHTS, YDEGEE. V gave up 6 bases and J gave up 9 bases, with 9 bases separating them. CDR3 nucleotide sequence: TGTGCCAGCATCACCGGGGCCCAGTACTTC. It is translated as CASITGAQYF.

The chain links TRBV9 to TRBJ2-7; 10 bases match TRBD2. Germline CDR1 reads SGDLS; CDR2 reads YYNGEE. Germline trimming cut 7 bases from V and 6 bases from J; bases unmatched to any gene: 10. The CDR3 runs 14 residues. The CDR3 spells CASGTSGAVAEQYF. The DNA of the CDR3 is TGTGCCAGCGGCACTAGCGGGGCCGTTGCCGAGCAGTACTTC.

CDR3 sequence (DNA): TGTGCCAGTAGTACCCGGGACAGGGGGCAGTACTTC. Its protein is CASSTRDRGQYF. This chain connects TRBV19 to TRBJ2-7; 10 bases agree with TRBD1. The V gene end was trimmed by 4 bases and the J gene end by 9 bases; junction bases not matched to a gene: 3. The length of the CDR3 is 12 residues. The germline V gene has CDR1 LNHDA and CDR2 SQIVND (reference sequence).

The chain links TRBV2 to TRBJ2-5, with TRBD1 matching over 7 bases. Per germline, CDR1 SNHLY and CDR2 FYNNEI. The CDR3 sequence is 15 residues long. V shed 8 bases and J 3 bases; nucleotides not matched to a gene: 12. Here the CDR3 DNA reads TGTGCCAGCTGTACAGGGGTTTGGGTGGAAGAGACCCAGTACTTC. It specifies CASCTGVWVEETQYF.

This chain links TRBV7-6 with TRBJ1-5, with 7 bases aligning to TRBD1. Losses at the gene ends were 1 base for V and 3 bases for J; bases not matched to a gene: 3. The CDR3 consists of 15 residues. CDR1 and CDR2 (germline): SGHVS, FNYEAQ. The CDR3 sequence is CASSLGQGNNQPQHF. CDR3 nucleotides: TGTGCCAGCAGCTTAGGACAGGGTAACAATCAGCCCCAGCATTTT.

A few counts support this clone. The CDR3 region is CASSTGGAYEQYF. Here the CDR3 DNA reads TGTGCCAGCTCTACAGGGGGGGCCTACGAGCAGTACTTC. The V and J genes are TRBV2 and TRBJ2-7; weak D call: TRBD1 (8 bases). The CDR3 loop spans 13 amino acids. The germline CDR1 and CDR2 sequences are SNHLY and FYNNEI. V shed 8 bases and J shed 2 bases, with 13 bases lying between them.

This chain connects TRBV28 to TRBJ2-1, with 8 bases lining up with TRBD1. The CDR3 length is 17 residues. CDR1 is MDHEN and CDR2 is SYDVKM in the germline V gene. J lost 8 bases, V lost 5 bases, and 17 bases had no gene match. CDR3 DNA: TGTGCCAGCAGTCCCCCTCCAGGGGGCACTAGGTCCGATGAGCAGTTCTTC. Translated, it gives CASSPPPGGTRSDEQFF.

This clone was counted only a few times. In nucleotides, the CDR3 is TGTGCCAGCAGTGGAGGGACAGGGGGCACAGATACGCAGTATTTT. It encodes CASSGGTGGTDTQYF. V is TRBV6-4 and J is TRBJ2-3; TRBD1 matches 10 bases. Germline V lookup: CDR1 MRHNA, CDR2 SNTAGT. This CDR3 has 15 residues. V gave up 4 bases and J gave up 1 base; unmatched junction bases: 2.

The chain joins TRBV28 to TRBJ2-7; TRBD1 agrees at 9 bases. With 5 bases clipped from V and 0 bases from J, the junction kept 5 bases outside the gene matches. The CDR3 runs 15 residues. Germline-derived CDR1 and CDR2 are MDHEN and SYDVKM. The CDR3 here is CASSLRDRASYEQYF. The CDR3 coding sequence is TGTGCCAGCAGTCTCCGGGACAGGGCCTCCTACGAGCAGTACTTC.

The CDR3 reads CASSPDRGGETQYF. For the CDR3, the DNA is TGTGCCAGCTCACCCGACAGGGGTGGAGAGACCCAGTACTTC. The chain links TRBV18 to TRBJ2-5; 8 bases match TRBD1. The V segment lost 3 bases and the J segment 4 bases; nucleotides outside the gene matches: 4. CDR3 length equals 14 residues. CDR1 is KGHSH, CDR2 LQKENI, per germline.

The chain combines TRBV11-2 with TRBJ2-7; a possible D gene is TRBD2 (5 bases). Trimming pared 5 bases from V and 3 bases from J, leaving 17 bases between. The CDR3 loop spans 15 amino acids. Germline V gene sequence: CDR1 SGHAT, CDR2 FQNNGV. The CDR3 region is CASSATSGTIYEQYF. The CDR3 region has the DNA TGTGCCAGCAGCGCTACCAGCGGCACTATCTACGAGCAGTACTTC. Based on the CDR3 plus reference TRBV11-2 and TRBJ2-7, the full variable domain is EAGVAQSPRYKIIEKRQSVAFWCNPISGHATLYWYQQILGQGPKLLIQFQNNGVVDDSQLPKDRFSAERLKGVDSTLKIQPAKLEDSAVYLCASSATSGTIYEQYFGPGTRLTVT.

The chain couples TRBV2 to TRBJ2-6; a possible D gene is TRBD1 (5 bases). Germline lookup yields CDR1 SNHLY and CDR2 FYNNEI. The CDR3 is 14 residues long. V was cut by 5 bases and J by 4 bases, with 9 bases left in between. In nucleotides, the CDR3 is TGTGCCAGCAGTCAGGGTTTGGGGGCCAACGTCCTGACTTTC. As protein: CASSQGLGANVLTF.

The J gene is TRBJ2-7, the V gene TRBV28; 7 bases agree with TRBD1. Looked up from germline, CDR1 is MDHEN and CDR2 is SYDVKM. The CDR3 length is 15 residues. After removal of 5 bases from V and 6 bases from J, the junction contained 13 bases not matched to a gene. The CDR3 sequence is CASSPSGQDGGEQYF. The CDR3 nucleotides read TGTGCCAGCAGTCCGTCCGGACAGGATGGAGGCGAGCAGTACTTC.

The chain combines TRBV4-1 with TRBJ1-1; 7 bases agree with TRBD1. CDR1 is MGHRA, CDR2 YSYEKL, per germline. V gave up 4 bases and J gave up 1 base; unmatched junction bases: 9. The CDR3 covers 16 residues. CDR3 coding DNA: TGCGCCAGCAGCCCGAAACTAGGACAGGCGAACACTGAAGCTTTCTTT. This gives the protein CASSPKLGQANTEAFF.

V gene TRBV2 combines with J gene TRBJ1-1; 7 nucleotides line up with TRBD1. The CDR3 spans 13 residues. CDR1 and CDR2 (germline): SNHLY, FYNNEI. Trimming cost V 0 bases and J 8 bases; bases outside gene matches: 3. CDR3 coding DNA: TGTGCCAGCAGTGAAGCGCTAGGGGGCGAAGCTTTCTTT. Amino acid sequence: CASSEALGGEAFF.